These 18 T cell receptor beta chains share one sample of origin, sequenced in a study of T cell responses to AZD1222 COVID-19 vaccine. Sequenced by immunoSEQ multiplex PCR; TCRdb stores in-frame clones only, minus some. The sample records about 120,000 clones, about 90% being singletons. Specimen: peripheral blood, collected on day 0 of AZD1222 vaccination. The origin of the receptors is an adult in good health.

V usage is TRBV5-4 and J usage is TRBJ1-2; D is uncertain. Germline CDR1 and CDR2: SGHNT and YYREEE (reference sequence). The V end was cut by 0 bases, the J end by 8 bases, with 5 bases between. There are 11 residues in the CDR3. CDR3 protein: CASSLEMGYTF. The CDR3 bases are TGTGCCAGCAGCTTGGAAATGGGCTACACCTTC.

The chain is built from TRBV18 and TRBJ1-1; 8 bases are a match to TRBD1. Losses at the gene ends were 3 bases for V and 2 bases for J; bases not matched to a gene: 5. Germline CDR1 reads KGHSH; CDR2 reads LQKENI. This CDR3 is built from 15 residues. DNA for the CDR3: TGTGCCAGCTCACCCCCCAGGGGGCCAAACACTGAAGCTTTCTTT. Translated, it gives CASSPPRGPNTEAFF.

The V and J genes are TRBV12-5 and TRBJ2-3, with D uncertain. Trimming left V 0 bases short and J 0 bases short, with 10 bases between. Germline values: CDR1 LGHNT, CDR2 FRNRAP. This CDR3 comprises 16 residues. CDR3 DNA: TGTGCTAGTGGTTTGGTATTTGATCCTAGCACAGATACGCAGTATTTT. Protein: CASGLVFDPSTDTQYF.

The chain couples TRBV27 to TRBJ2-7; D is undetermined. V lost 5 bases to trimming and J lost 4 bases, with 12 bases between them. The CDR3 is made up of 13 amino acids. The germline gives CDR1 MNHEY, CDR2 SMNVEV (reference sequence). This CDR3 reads CASSPLPVYEQYF. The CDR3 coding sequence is TGTGCCAGCAGTCCACTCCCGGTTTACGAGCAGTACTTC.

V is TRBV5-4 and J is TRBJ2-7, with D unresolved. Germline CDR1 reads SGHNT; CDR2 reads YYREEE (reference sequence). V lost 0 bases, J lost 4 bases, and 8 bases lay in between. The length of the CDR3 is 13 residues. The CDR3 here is CASSLAESYEQYF. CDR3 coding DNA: TGTGCCAGCAGCTTGGCGGAGTCATACGAGCAGTACTTC. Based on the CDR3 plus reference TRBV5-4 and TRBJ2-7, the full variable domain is ETGVTQSPTHLIKTRGQQVTLRCSSQSGHNTVSWYQQALGQGPQFIFQYYREEENGRGNFPPRFSGLQFPNYSSELNVNALELDDSALYLCASSLAESYEQYFGPGTRLTVT.

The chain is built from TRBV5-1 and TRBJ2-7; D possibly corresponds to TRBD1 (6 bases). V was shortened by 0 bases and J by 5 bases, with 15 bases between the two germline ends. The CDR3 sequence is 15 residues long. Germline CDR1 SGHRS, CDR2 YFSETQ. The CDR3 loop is CASSLGPQQGDEQYF. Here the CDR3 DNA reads TGCGCCAGCAGCTTGGGGCCCCAACAGGGTGACGAGCAGTACTTC.

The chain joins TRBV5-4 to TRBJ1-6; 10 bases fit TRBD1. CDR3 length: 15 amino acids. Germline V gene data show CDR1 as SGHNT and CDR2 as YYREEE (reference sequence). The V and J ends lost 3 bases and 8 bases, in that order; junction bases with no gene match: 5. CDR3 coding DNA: TGTGCCAGCAGCTCTGACAGGGGGCTAGATTCACCCCTCCACTTT. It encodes CASSSDRGLDSPLHF.

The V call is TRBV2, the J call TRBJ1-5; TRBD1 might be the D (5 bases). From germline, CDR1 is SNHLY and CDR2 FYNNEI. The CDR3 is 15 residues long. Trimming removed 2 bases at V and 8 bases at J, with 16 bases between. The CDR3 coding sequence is TGTGCCAGCAGTGAACTGGGGACGGCCGGTGAGCCCCAGCATTTT. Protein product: CASSELGTAGEPQHF.

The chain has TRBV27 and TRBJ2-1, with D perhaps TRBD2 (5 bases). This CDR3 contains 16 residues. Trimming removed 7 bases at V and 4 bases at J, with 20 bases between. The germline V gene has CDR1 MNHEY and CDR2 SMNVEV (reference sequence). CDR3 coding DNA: TGTGCCAGCAACTCCATGGAGGCGAAAGATTACAATGAGCAGTTCTTC. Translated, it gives CASNSMEAKDYNEQFF.

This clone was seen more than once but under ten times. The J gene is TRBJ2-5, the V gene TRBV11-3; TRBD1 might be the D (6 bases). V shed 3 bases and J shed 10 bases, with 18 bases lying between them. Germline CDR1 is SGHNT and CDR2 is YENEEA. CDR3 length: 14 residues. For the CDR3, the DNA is TGTGCCAGCAGCTTCGGACAGACCAAGCGCCACCAGTACTTC. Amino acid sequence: CASSFGQTKRHQYF.

The CDR3 sequence is CASSQDRGSPLHF. The CDR3 DNA is TGTGCCAGCAGCCAAGATCGGGGGTCACCCCTCCACTTT. The gene calls are TRBV4-2 and TRBJ1-6, with D possibly matching TRBD1 (5 bases). The V gene lost 0 bases and the J gene lost 10 bases, with 7 bases spanning the gap. This CDR3 contains 13 residues. CDR1 is LGHNA, CDR2 YNFKEQ, per germline.

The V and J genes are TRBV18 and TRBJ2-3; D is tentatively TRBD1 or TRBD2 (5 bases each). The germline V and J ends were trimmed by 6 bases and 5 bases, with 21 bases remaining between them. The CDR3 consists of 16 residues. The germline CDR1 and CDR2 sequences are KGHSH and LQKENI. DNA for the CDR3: TGTGCCAGCTCCCCCTTGGGGACCCCTAGAGGAGATACGCAGTATTTT. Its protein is CASSPLGTPRGDTQYF.

In DNA, the CDR3 is TGTGCCAGCAGCCAGCAGGGGTCCGGGGCCAACGTCCTGACTTTC. Its protein is CASSQQGSGANVLTF. V and J are TRBV27 and TRBJ2-6, with TRBD1 as a possible D gene (6 bases). This CDR3 region has 15 residues. CDR1 is MNHEY and CDR2 is SMNVEV in the germline V gene (reference sequence). V gave up 6 bases and J gave up 4 bases, with 13 bases separating them. Full variable domain (rest looked up from reference TRBV27 and TRBJ2-6): EAQVTQNPRYLITVTGKKLTVTCSQNMNHEYMSWYRQDPGLGLRQIYYSMNVEVTDKGDVPEGYKVSRKEKRNFPLILESPSPNQTSLYFCASSQQGSGANVLTFGAGSRLTVL.

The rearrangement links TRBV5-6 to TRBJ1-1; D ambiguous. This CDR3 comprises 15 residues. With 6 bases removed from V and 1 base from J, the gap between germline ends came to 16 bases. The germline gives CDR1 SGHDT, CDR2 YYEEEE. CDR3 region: CASKPNDLGNTEAFF. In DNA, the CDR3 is TGTGCCAGCAAACCAAATGATCTTGGGAACACTGAAGCTTTCTTT. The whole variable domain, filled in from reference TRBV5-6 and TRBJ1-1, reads DAGVTQSPTHLIKTRGQQVTLRCSPKSGHDTVSWYQQALGQGPQFIFQYYEEEERQRGNFPDRFSGHQFPNYSSELNVNALLLGDSALYLCASKPNDLGNTEAFFGQGTRLTVV.

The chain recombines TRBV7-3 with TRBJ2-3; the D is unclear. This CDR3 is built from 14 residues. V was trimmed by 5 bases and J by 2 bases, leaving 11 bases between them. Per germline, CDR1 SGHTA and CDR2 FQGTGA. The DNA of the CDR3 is TGTGCCAGCAGCCCCTCGTTCTCCACAGATACGCAGTATTTT. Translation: CASSPSFSTDTQYF.

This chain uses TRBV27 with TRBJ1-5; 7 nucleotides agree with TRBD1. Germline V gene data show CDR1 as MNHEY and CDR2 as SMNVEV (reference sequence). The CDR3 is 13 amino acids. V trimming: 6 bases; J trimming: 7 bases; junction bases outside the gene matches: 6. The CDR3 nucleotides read TGTGCCAGCAGCCGTAACAGGGGCCAGCCCCAGCATTTT. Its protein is CASSRNRGQPQHF.

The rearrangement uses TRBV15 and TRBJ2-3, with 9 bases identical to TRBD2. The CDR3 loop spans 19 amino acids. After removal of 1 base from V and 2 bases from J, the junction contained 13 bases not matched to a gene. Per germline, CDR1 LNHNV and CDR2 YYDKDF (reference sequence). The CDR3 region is CATSRAIRLAGHFTDTQYF. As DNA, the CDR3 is TGTGCCACCAGCAGAGCCATTAGGCTAGCGGGACACTTCACAGATACGCAGTATTTT.

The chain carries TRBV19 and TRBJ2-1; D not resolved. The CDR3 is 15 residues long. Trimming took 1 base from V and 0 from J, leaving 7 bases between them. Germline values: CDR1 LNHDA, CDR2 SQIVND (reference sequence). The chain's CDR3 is CASSIGASSYNEQFF. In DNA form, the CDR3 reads TGTGCCAGTAGTATAGGGGCTAGCTCCTACAATGAGCAGTTCTTC.